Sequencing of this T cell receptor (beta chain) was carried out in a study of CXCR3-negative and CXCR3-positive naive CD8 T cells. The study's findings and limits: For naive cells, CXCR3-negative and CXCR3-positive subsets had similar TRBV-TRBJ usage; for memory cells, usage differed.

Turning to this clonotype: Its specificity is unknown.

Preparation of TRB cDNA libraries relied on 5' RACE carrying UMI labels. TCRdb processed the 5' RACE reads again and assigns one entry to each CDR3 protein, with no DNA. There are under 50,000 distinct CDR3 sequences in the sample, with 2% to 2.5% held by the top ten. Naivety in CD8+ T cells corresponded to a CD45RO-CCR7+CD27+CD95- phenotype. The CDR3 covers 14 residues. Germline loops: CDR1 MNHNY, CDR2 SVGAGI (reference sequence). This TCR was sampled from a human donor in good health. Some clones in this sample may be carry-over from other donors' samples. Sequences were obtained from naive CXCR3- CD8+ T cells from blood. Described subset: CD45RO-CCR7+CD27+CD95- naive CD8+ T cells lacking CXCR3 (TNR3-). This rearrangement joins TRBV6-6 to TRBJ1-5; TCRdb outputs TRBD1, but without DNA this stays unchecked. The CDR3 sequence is CASSYSDRGQPQHF.